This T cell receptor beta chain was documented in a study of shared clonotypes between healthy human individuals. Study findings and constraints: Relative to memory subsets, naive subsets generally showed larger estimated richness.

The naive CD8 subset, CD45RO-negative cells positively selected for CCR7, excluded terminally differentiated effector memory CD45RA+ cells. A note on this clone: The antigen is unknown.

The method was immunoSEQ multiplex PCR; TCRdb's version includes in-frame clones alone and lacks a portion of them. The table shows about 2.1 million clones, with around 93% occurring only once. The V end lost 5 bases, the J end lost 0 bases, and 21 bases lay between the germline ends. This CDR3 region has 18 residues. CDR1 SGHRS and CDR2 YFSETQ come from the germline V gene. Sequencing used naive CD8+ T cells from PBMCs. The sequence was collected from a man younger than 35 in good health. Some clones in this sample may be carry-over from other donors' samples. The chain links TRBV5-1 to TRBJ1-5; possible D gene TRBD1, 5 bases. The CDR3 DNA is TGCGCCAGCAGTTGGTCCCAGGGTTGGAATCGTAGCAATCAGCCCCAGCATTTT. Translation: CASSWSQGWNRSNQPQHF. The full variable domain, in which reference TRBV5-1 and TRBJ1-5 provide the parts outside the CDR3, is KAGVTQTPRYLIKTRGQQVTLSCSPISGHRSVSWYQQTPGQGLQFLFEYFSETQRNKGNFPGRFSGRQFSNSRSEMNVSTLELGDSALYLCASSWSQGWNRSNQPQHFGDGTRLSIL.